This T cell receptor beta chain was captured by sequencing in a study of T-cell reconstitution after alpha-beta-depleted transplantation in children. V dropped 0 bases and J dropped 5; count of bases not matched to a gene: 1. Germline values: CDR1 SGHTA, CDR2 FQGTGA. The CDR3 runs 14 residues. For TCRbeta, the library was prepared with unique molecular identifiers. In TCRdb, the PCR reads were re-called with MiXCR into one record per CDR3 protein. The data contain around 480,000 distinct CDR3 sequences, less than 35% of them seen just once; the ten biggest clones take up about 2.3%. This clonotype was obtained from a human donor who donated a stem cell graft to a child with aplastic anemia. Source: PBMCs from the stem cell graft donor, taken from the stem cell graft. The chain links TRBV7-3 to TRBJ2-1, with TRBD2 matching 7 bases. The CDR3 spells CASSLTAGDNEQFF. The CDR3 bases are TGTGCCAGCAGCTTAACTGCGGGAGACAATGAGCAGTTCTTC. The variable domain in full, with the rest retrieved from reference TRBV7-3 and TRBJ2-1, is GAGVSQTPSNKVTEKGKYVELRCDPISGHTALYWYRQSLGQGPEFLIYFQGTGAADDSGLPNDRFFAVRPEGSVSTLKIQRTERGDSAVYLCASSLTAGDNEQFFGPGTRLTVL.